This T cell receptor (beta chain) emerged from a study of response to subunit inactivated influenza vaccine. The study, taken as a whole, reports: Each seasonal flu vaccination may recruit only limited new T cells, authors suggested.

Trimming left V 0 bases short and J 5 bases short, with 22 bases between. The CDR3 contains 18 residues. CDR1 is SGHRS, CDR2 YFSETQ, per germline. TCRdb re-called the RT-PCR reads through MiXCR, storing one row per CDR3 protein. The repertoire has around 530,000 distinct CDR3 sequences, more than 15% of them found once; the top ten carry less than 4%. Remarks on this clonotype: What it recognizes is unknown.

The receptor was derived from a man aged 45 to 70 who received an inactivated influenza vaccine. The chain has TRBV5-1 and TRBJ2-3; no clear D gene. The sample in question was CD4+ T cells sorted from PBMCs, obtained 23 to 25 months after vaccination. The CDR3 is CASSLVSQIPPSRDTQYF. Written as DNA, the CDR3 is TGCGCCAGCAGCTTGGTTAGTCAGATCCCCCCGTCGCGAGATACGCAGTATTTT.